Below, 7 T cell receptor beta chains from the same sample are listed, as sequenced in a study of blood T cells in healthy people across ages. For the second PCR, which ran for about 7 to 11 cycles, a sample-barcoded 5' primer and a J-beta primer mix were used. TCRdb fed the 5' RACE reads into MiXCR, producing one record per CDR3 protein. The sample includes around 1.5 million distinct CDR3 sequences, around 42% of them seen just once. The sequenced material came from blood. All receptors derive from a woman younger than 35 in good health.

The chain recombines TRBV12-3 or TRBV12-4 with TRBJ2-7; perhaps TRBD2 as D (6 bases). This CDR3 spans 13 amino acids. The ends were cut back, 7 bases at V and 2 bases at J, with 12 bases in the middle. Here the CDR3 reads CASNLGGAYEQYF. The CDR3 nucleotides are TGTGCCAGCAATTTGGGGGGAGCCTACGAGCAGTACTTC.

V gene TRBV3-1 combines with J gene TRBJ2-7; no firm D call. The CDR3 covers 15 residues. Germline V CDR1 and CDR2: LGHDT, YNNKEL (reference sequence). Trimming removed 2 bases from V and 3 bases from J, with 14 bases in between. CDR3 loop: CASSQQAAANYEQYF. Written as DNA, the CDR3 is TGTGCCAGCAGCCAACAGGCCGCGGCCAACTACGAGCAGTACTTC.

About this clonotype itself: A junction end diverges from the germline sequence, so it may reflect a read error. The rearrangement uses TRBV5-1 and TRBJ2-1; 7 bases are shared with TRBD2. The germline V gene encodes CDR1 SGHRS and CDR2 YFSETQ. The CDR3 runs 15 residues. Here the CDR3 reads CASSSSGTSCNEQFF. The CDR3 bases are TGCGCCAGCAGCTCAAGCGGGACCTCCTGCAATGAGCAGTTCTTC. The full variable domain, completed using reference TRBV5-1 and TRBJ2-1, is KAGVTQTPRYLIKTRGQQVTLSCSPISGHRSVSWYQQTPGQGLQFLFEYFSETQRNKGNFPGRFSGRQFSNSRSEMNVSTLELGDSALYLCASSSSGTSCNEQFFGPGTRLTVL.

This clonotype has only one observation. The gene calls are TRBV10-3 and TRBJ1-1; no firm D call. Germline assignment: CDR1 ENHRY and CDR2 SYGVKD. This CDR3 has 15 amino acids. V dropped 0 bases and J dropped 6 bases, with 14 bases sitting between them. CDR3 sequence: CAISESDSRVAEAFF. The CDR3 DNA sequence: TGTGCCATCAGTGAGTCTGACTCCCGGGTGGCTGAAGCTTTCTTT.

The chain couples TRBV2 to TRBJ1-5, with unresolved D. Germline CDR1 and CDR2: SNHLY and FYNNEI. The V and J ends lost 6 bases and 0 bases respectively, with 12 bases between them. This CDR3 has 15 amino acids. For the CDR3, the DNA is TGTGCCAGCAGCTCCGAGACGGATAGCAATCAGCCCCAGCATTTT. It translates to CASSSETDSNQPQHF.

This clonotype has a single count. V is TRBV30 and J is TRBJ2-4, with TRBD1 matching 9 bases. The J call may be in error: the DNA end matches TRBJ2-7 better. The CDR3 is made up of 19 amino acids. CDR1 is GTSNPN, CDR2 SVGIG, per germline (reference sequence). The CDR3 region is CAWSVHRSGTGLDNYEQYF. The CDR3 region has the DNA TGTGCCTGGAGTGTACACCGATCCGGGACAGGGTTGGATAACTACGAGCAGTACTTC.

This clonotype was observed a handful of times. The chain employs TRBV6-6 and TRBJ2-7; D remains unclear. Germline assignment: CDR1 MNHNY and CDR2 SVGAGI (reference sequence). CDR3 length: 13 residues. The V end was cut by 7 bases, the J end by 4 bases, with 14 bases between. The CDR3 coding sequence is TGTGCCAGCACCATTAGGGTGGGTTACGAGCAGTACTTC. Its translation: CASTIRVGYEQYF.